A selection of T cell receptor beta chains follows, all from one sample in a study of cytomegalovirus exposure and HLA in healthy donors. Data came from immunoSEQ multiplex PCR; TCRdb stores just in-frame clones and leaves some out. The sample shows 260,000 or so clones, approximately 88% of them seen only once. Sequencing was carried out using PBMCs. These receptors were taken from a woman between 18 and 29 years old in good health and CMV-seronegative. CDR3s include the opening cysteine and the closing phenylalanine or tryptophan. The D gene is left open where the match is weak. Some rows have no size entry. The others give once, few or many, or a class for an expanded clone.

d_call j_call clone_size v_call cdr3_nt cdr3_aa
- TRBJ1-3 - TRBV19 TGTGCCAGTACCGGACAGGGAAACACCATATATTTT CASTGQGNTIYF
TRBD2 TRBJ2-3 - TRBV11-3 TGTGCCAGCAGCTTGACCGGGACTACGAGCACAGATACGCAGTATTTT CASSLTGTTSTDTQYF
TRBD1 TRBJ1-6 - TRBV27 TGTGCCAGCACTCAAGGACAGGGATTTTTTAATTCACCCCTCCACTTT CASTQGQGFFNSPLHF
TRBD2 TRBJ2-7 - TRBV7-8 TGTGCCAGCAGCATCGCCAGACTAGCGGGAGTAGGTCAGCAGTACTTC CASSIARLAGVGQQYF
TRBD1 TRBJ2-7 - TRBV5-6 TGTGCCAGCAGCCTAACCGGGACAGGGCTGAGCGAGCAGTACTTC CASSLTGTGLSEQYF
- TRBJ1-4 - TRBV6-6 TGTGCCGGGGGGAGAGAAACCGAAAAACTGTTTTTT CAGGRETEKLFF
TRBD1 TRBJ2-7 - TRBV5-1 TGCGCCAGCAGCACTAGAGGACAGGGCTACGAGCAGTACTTC CASSTRGQGYEQYF
TRBD1 TRBJ1-5 few TRBV28 TGTGCCAGCAGTTTATTTTCCCCCGCGACAGGGCAGCCCCAGCATTTT CASSLFSPATGQPQHF
- TRBJ2-5 - TRBV5-6 TGTGCCAGCAGCTTCTCGAGGGGGAGATGGGAGACCCAGTACTTC CASSFSRGRWETQYF
TRBD1 TRBJ2-7 - TRBV6-1 TGTGCCAGCAGTGTAGGGGGCAGGTACGAGCAGTACTTC CASSVGGRYEQYF
TRBD1 TRBJ2-7 - TRBV15 TGTGCCACCAGCAGAGTCTTGGGACAGGGGGCATCATACGAGCAGTACTTC CATSRVLGQGASYEQYF
TRBD2 TRBJ2-5 - TRBV27 TGTGCCAGCAGTGCGGGGACTAGCGGGATCCATGGGGCCCAGTACTTC CASSAGTSGIHGAQYF
TRBD2 TRBJ2-5 - TRBV2 TGTGCCAGCAGTGATCCCAGCGGGAGAGGGGAGACCCAGTACTTC CASSDPSGRGETQYF
- TRBJ2-7 - TRBV7-2 TGTGCCAGCAGCGCAAGAGACTCCTACGAGCAGTACTTC CASSARDSYEQYF
- TRBJ2-5 - TRBV25-1 TGTGCCAGCAGTGATACGGAGCGACGAACCCAGTACTTC CASSDTERRTQYF
TRBD2 TRBJ2-2 - TRBV28 TGTGCCAGCCCTAGCGGGGTCTCCGGGGAGCTGTTTTTT CASPSGVSGELFF
- TRBJ2-3 - TRBV7-2 TGTGCCAGCAGCTTACTAGACGGACTTAGCACAGATACGCAGTATTTT CASSLLDGLSTDTQYF
- TRBJ2-1 - TRBV28 TGTGCCAGCAGTTTAGGTGTTAGGGGCCTCAATGAGCAGTTCTTC CASSLGVRGLNEQFF
- TRBJ2-7 - TRBV12-5 TGTGCTAGTGGTTTGGAACTAGCCTACGAGCAGTACTTC CASGLELAYEQYF
TRBD2 TRBJ2-7 - TRBV9 TGTGCCAGCAGCCCGGGGGGGGACAACTCCTACGAGCAGTACTTC CASSPGGDNSYEQYF
TRBD2 TRBJ2-7 - TRBV7-8 TGTGCCAGCAGCTTAGATCGGGGGGGAACCTACGAGCAGTACTTC CASSLDRGGTYEQYF
- TRBJ1-5 - TRBV27 TGTGCCAGCAGTTCGCGGGCAGGCAATCAGCCCCAGCATTTT CASSSRAGNQPQHF
- TRBJ2-3 - TRBV4-3 TGCGCCAGCAGCCAAGAACCAGCGGCAACAGATACGCAGTATTTT CASSQEPAATDTQYF
- TRBJ1-3 - TRBV25-1 TGTGCCAGCAGTGACCTTGGAAACACCATATATTTT CASSDLGNTIYF
TRBD2 TRBJ2-3 - TRBV4-1 TGCGCCAGCAGCCAAGCGTTTCCACCGGCGGGAGTAGATACGCAGTATTTT CASSQAFPPAGVDTQYF
TRBD1 TRBJ2-7 - TRBV7-6 TGTGCCAGCAGCCAGGACAGGGCCTACGAGCAGTACTTC CASSQDRAYEQYF
- TRBJ1-2 - TRBV28 TGTGCCAGCGGGGCAGGGGTAGGCTATGGCTACACCTTC CASGAGVGYGYTF
- TRBJ2-7 - TRBV5-6 TGTGCCAGCAGCTTGAGAGGCTACGACGAGCAGTACTTC CASSLRGYDEQYF
TRBD1 TRBJ1-2 - TRBV6-5 TGTGCCAGCAGTTACACCCGACAGGGTTTGGATGGCTACACCTTC CASSYTRQGLDGYTF
- TRBJ1-1 - TRBV27 TGTGCCAGCAGGCTTGTTACAGGGTTGAACACTGAAGCTTTCTTT CASRLVTGLNTEAFF
TRBD1 TRBJ1-2 - TRBV4-2 TGTGCCAGCAGCCAGGACGACAGGGGAAACTATGGCTACACCTTC CASSQDDRGNYGYTF
- TRBJ2-7 - TRBV7-6 TGTGCCAGCAGCCCCGGAGGGGAAGACGAGCAGTACTTC CASSPGGEDEQYF
TRBD1 TRBJ2-3 - TRBV2 TGTGCCAGCAGTGAAACAGGGGGGCCCGCAGATACGCAGTATTTT CASSETGGPADTQYF
- TRBJ2-1 - TRBV6-5 TGTGCCAGCAGCCAAGACCCAGAGGGTAATGAGCAGTTCTTC CASSQDPEGNEQFF
TRBD1 TRBJ1-1 - TRBV5-1 TGCGCCAGCAGCTTGTCGGGCAGGGGGATGAACACTGAAGCTTTCTTT CASSLSGRGMNTEAFF
- TRBJ1-3 - TRBV4-2 TGTGCCAGCAGCCAAGATCTCGGGGCTGGAAACACCATATATTTT CASSQDLGAGNTIYF
TRBD2 TRBJ2-5 - TRBV11-2 TGTGCCAGCAGCTTGGGACTAGCGGGAGGATCGAGGGTAGAGACCCAGTACTTC CASSLGLAGGSRVETQYF
TRBD2 TRBJ2-2 - TRBV5-1 TGCGCCAGCAGCGGCCAGAGCGGGAATCTGGCCGGGGAGCTGTTTTTT CASSGQSGNLAGELFF
TRBD1 TRBJ1-1 - TRBV28 TGTGCCAGCAGTTTATTTCGGGCAGACAGGGACCGTAACACTGAAGCTTTCTTT CASSLFRADRDRNTEAFF
- TRBJ1-3 few TRBV20-1 TGTCAGTCTTTCTCTGGAAACACCATATATTTT CQSFSGNTIYF
- TRBJ1-3 - TRBV9 TGTGCCAGCAGCGTAGGGACAGTTAACTCTGGAAACACCATATATTTT CASSVGTVNSGNTIYF
- TRBJ2-1 - TRBV9 TGTGCCAGCAGCGTCGGGACTGGGGACAATGAGCAGTTCTTC CASSVGTGDNEQFF
- TRBJ2-1 - TRBV5-1 TGCGCCAGCAGCCGGAGCGTGGGGGCTCATCTAAATGAGCAGTTCTTC CASSRSVGAHLNEQFF
- TRBJ1-5 once TRBV4-3 TGCGCCAGCAGCCAAGAGGCCACGAACAATCAGCCCCAGCATTTT CASSQEATNNQPQHF
- TRBJ2-1 - TRBV28 TGTGCCAGCAGATCCTATGCCCTGAACCCATTTCAACCCCGACTAGTTCGGGTCAATGAGCAGTTCTTC CASRSYALNPFQPRLVRVNEQFF
TRBD2 TRBJ2-5 - TRBV28 TGTGCCAGCAGTTTATGGGGGACTAGCGGGAGGCGGGAGACCCAGTACTTC CASSLWGTSGRRETQYF
TRBD1 TRBJ2-3 - TRBV5-1 TGCGCCAGCAGCTTGGGACAGGGGGCAGATACGCAGTATTTT CASSLGQGADTQYF
TRBD2 TRBJ2-3 - TRBV14 TGTGCCAGCATCGGGACTAGCGGGAGTCACGGCTCAGATACGCAGTATTTT CASIGTSGSHGSDTQYF
- TRBJ1-3 - TRBV29-1 TGCAGCGTTGAGAAGCTAAACTCTGGAAACACCATATATTTT CSVEKLNSGNTIYF
TRBD2 TRBJ2-7 - TRBV5-6 TGTGCCAGCACCCTCCAGGGTCGGCGGGAGGCCAACTACGAGCAGTACTTC CASTLQGRREANYEQYF
TRBD1 TRBJ1-2 - TRBV30 TGTGCCTGGACCCGGGGGTTACGGACAGGGGATGGCTACACCTTC CAWTRGLRTGDGYTF
TRBD2 TRBJ2-2 once TRBV5-1 TGCGCCAGCAGCCCGGAGTTTAGCGGGGCAACCGGGGAGCTGTTTTTT CASSPEFSGATGELFF
- TRBJ2-4 - TRBV2 TGTGCCAGCAGTGCTCCTAAACTAGCCAAAAACATTCAGTACTTC CASSAPKLAKNIQYF
- TRBJ1-1 - TRBV28 TGTGCCAGCAGTCGGGGATCTAATAAAGCTTTCTTT CASSRGSNKAFF
- TRBJ2-7 - TRBV14 TGTGCCAGCAGCCAACTATTTGGGGCAGGGAAGGCCTACGAGCAGTACTTC CASSQLFGAGKAYEQYF
TRBD1 TRBJ2-7 once TRBV6-5 TGTGCCAGCAGTTACCCGACAGGGAACTCCTACGAGCAGTACTTC CASSYPTGNSYEQYF
TRBD2 TRBJ2-1 - TRBV19 TGTGCCAGTAGTAAATGGCTAGCGGAGAGCTCCTACAATGAGCAGTTCTTC CASSKWLAESSYNEQFF
- TRBJ2-3 once TRBV27 TGTGCCAGCAGGCAAGCTTTGGATACGCAGTATTTT CASRQALDTQYF
TRBD1 TRBJ1-3 - TRBV27 TGTGCCAGCAGGACAGGGGGCCCAGGAAACACCATATATTTT CASRTGGPGNTIYF